Each of the 5 T cell receptor beta chains below was sequenced from the same sample in a study of beta chain features in type 1 diabetes. Whole-study findings and limits: The study found moderately but significantly shorter TCRB CDR3s in all four CD4+ subsets of Type 1 diabetes patients.

Of the isolated RNA, all was reverse transcribed, and so the sequenced material was expressed TCRB transcripts. Clones were read by immunoSEQ multiplex PCR, and TCRdb kept only the in-frame ones, dropping some. The table lists roughly 340,000 clones, around 13% of them singletons. Antigens of these TCRs are unknown. Sequencing was done on a sample of naive CD4+ T cells from blood. The receptors here all came from a woman younger than 30 with type 1 diabetes.

This clone was observed a handful of times. This chain connects TRBV18 to TRBJ2-6; D may be TRBD2 (5 bases). This CDR3 spans 15 amino acids. Germline CDR1 is KGHSH and CDR2 is LQKENI. Trimming took off 4 bases at V and 4 bases at J, with 11 bases between the two ends. Written as DNA, the CDR3 is TGTGCCAGCTCACGGACGGACTCCGGGGCCAACGTCCTGACTTTC. Its protein is CASSRTDSGANVLTF.

This clone showed up just a few times. The chain links TRBV29-1 to TRBJ1-1, with 9 bases that match TRBD1. Losses at the gene ends were 7 bases for V and 0 bases for J; bases not matched to a gene: 12. This CDR3 contains 16 residues. The germline CDR1 and CDR2 sequences are SQVTM and ANQGSEA. The CDR3 bases are TGCAGCGCCACCGCGGGACAGGGAATGTTGAACACTGAAGCTTTCTTT. It encodes CSATAGQGMLNTEAFF.

The chain links TRBV28 to TRBJ2-7, with 8 bases identical to TRBD1. V trimming: 7 bases; J trimming: 3 bases; junction bases outside the gene matches: 11. The CDR3 contains 15 residues. The germline gives CDR1 MDHEN, CDR2 SYDVKM. The CDR3 nucleotides are TGTGCCAGCACCCTAGGGGGGACAGGACACTACGAGCAGTACTTC. Translating gives CASTLGGTGHYEQYF.

The chain carries TRBV10-3 and TRBJ2-1; tentative D call: TRBD1 (5 bases). The CDR3 covers 14 residues. The germline CDR1 and CDR2 sequences are ENHRY and SYGVKD. V was clipped by 5 bases and J by 6 bases, with 14 bases between them. CDR3 DNA sequence: TGTGCCATCAGTCAATTGACAGCCCTCAATGAGCAGTTCTTC. This sequence encodes CAISQLTALNEQFF.

This clone was counted between two and nine times. The chain employs TRBV7-7 and TRBJ2-1; D unclear. The germline CDR1 and CDR2 sequences are SSHAT and FNYEAQ (reference sequence). Trimming cost V 2 bases and J 8 bases, with 10 bases left between them. The CDR3 covers 13 residues. CDR3 residues: CASSLTGWDEQFF. CDR3 in DNA: TGTGCCAGCAGCTTAACCGGGTGGGATGAGCAGTTCTTC.